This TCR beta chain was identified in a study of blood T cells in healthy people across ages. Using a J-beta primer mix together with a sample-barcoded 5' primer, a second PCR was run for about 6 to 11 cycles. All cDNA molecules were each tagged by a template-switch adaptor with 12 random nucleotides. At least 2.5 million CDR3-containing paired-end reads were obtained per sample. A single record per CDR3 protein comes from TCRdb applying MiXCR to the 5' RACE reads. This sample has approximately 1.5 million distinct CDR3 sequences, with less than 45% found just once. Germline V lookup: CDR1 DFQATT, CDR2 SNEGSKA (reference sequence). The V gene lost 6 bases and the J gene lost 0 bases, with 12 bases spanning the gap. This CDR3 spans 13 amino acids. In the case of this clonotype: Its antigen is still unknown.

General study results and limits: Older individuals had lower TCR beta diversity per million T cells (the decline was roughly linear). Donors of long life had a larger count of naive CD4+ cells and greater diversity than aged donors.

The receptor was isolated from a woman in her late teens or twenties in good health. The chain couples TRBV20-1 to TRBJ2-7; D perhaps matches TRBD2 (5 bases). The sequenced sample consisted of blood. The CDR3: CSASTRVSYEQYF. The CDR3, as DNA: TGCAGTGCCTCCACTAGAGTCTCCTACGAGCAGTACTTC.